This entry lists 30 T cell receptor beta chains sequenced from one sample in a study of cytomegalovirus exposure and HLA in healthy donors. The PCR ran on 60 Vbeta and 13 Jbeta primers. Profiling relied on immunoSEQ multiplex PCR, and the TCRdb table lists in-frame clones only, not all of them. The sample yields more than 95,000 clones, of which the top ten take up 1%. The material sequenced was PBMCs. Every receptor here comes from a man younger than 35 in good health and CMV-seronegative.

V and J are TRBV7-2 and TRBJ1-5; maybe TRBD1 (5 bases). CDR1 is SGHTA and CDR2 is FQGNSA in the germline V gene. V was trimmed by 5 bases and J by 7 bases, leaving 18 bases between them. The CDR3 is 15 amino acids. CDR3 protein: CASSDLPRGGQPQHF. The CDR3 DNA reads as TGTGCCAGCAGCGACCTGCCCCGGGGGGGGCAGCCCCAGCATTTT.

The chain couples TRBV29-1 to TRBJ2-3, with 7 bases matching TRBD2. The V gene end was trimmed by 3 bases and the J gene end by 1 base; junction bases not matched to a gene: 1. The V gene's germline CDR1 is SQVTM and CDR2 ANQGSEA. The CDR3 sequence is 13 residues long. The CDR3 loop is CSVDRGGTDTQYF. The CDR3 DNA is TGCAGCGTTGATCGGGGGGGCACAGATACGCAGTATTTT.

The CDR3, as DNA: TGTGCCAGCACTCCAGGGGGGAGACAAACCTACGAGCAGTACTTC. This codes for CASTPGGRQTYEQYF. The chain combines TRBV28 with TRBJ2-7; weak D call: TRBD1 (7 bases). The CDR3 is 15 residues long. Deletions cut 7 bases from V and 2 bases from J, with 18 bases between. Per the germline V gene, CDR1 is MDHEN and CDR2 is SYDVKM.

V usage is TRBV5-4 and J usage is TRBJ2-5; 9 nucleotides line up with TRBD1. This CDR3 has 15 residues. After removal of 4 bases from V and 5 bases from J, the junction contained 9 bases not matched to a gene. Germline V gene data show CDR1 as SGHNT and CDR2 as YYREEE (reference sequence). The CDR3 sequence is CASSPGQGIGETQYF. CDR3 coding DNA: TGTGCCAGCAGCCCTGGACAGGGGATAGGGGAGACCCAGTACTTC.

V gene TRBV27 combines with J gene TRBJ1-1; D unresolved. Germline CDR1 is MNHEY and CDR2 is SMNVEV (reference sequence). The CDR3 covers 13 residues. V was trimmed by 2 bases and J by 5 bases, leaving 9 bases between them. CDR3 nucleotide sequence: TGTGCCAGCAGTTTAGATCGGGATACTGAAGCTTTCTTT. This translates into CASSLDRDTEAFF.

The chain is built from TRBV5-4 and TRBJ2-7, with 8 nucleotides matching TRBD2. After removal of 2 bases from V and 6 bases from J, the junction contained 10 bases not matched to a gene. CDR1 SGHNT and CDR2 YYREEE come from the germline V gene (reference sequence). This CDR3 region has 15 residues. The CDR3 DNA sequence: TGTGCCAGCAGCTTCGCCGGGACTAGTTCTCTCGAGCAGTACTTC. Its translation is CASSFAGTSSLEQYF.

The rearrangement joins TRBV2 to TRBJ1-5; no clear D gene. CDR1 and CDR2 (germline): SNHLY, FYNNEI. Trimming shortened V by 6 bases and J by 1 base, and 10 bases separated the two germline ends. This CDR3 spans 14 amino acids. The CDR3 DNA sequence: TGTGCCAGCAGAGAGGGCTTGAGCAATCAGCCCCAGCATTTT. Its protein is CASREGLSNQPQHF.

The V and J genes are TRBV30 and TRBJ2-3, with 14 nucleotides matching TRBD2. The CDR3 is 18 amino acids. The trim removed 4 bases at V and 0 bases at J, leaving 9 bases unmatched. From germline, CDR1 is GTSNPN and CDR2 SVGIG (reference sequence). CDR3 sequence: CAWTVRTSGGLSTDTQYF. CDR3 DNA: TGTGCCTGGACCGTGCGGACTAGCGGGGGGCTGAGCACAGATACGCAGTATTTT.

V gene TRBV27 combines with J gene TRBJ1-2, with D uncertain. The CDR3 covers 16 residues. CDR1 is MNHEY, CDR2 SMNVEV, per germline (reference sequence). Trimming left V 1 base short and J 2 bases short, with 14 bases between. CDR3: CASSLYSSGINYGYTF. For the CDR3, the DNA is TGTGCCAGCAGTTTATATTCCTCGGGAATCAACTATGGCTACACCTTC.

Details on this clone: Other DNA sequences in this specimen translate into the identical CDR3. The chain uses TRBV15 and TRBJ2-2; perhaps TRBD2 as D (5 bases). Germline lookup yields CDR1 LNHNV and CDR2 YYDKDF (reference sequence). V lost 5 bases to trimming and J lost 4 bases, with 17 bases between them. The CDR3 extends over 16 amino acids. The CDR3, as DNA: TGTGCCACCAGCCCGAGGGCGGTCGTGGGCACCGGGGAGCTGTTTTTT. It translates to CATSPRAVVGTGELFF. The full variable domain, its missing parts supplied by reference TRBV15 and TRBJ2-2, is DAMVIQNPRYQVTQFGKPVTLSCSQTLNHNVMYWYQQKSSQAPKLLFHYYDKDFNNEADTPDNFQSRRPNTSFCFLDIRSPGLGDTAMYLCATSPRAVVGTGELFFGEGSRLTVL.

In DNA form, the CDR3 reads TGTGCCAGCAGCGTCGGAATAGCGGGTGACAATGAGCAGTTCTTC. Its translation: CASSVGIAGDNEQFF. The rearrangement links TRBV7-9 to TRBJ2-1; 7 bases agree with TRBD2. The germline gives CDR1 SEHNR, CDR2 FQNEAQ (reference sequence). The CDR3 is 15 residues long. V was pared by 5 bases and J by 5 bases, with 9 bases of the junction left unmatched.

The chain has TRBV6-8 and TRBJ1-5; D unclear. The V end lost 4 bases, the J end lost 1 base, and 8 bases lay between the germline ends. The CDR3 contains 14 residues. The germline V gene has CDR1 MNHGY and CDR2 SAAAGT. Written as DNA, the CDR3 is TGTGCCAGCAGTTCCGAGATGAGCAATCAGCCCCAGCATTTT. It codes for CASSSEMSNQPQHF.

This chain links TRBV18 with TRBJ1-1; a possible D gene is TRBD1 (5 bases). CDR1 is KGHSH and CDR2 is LQKENI in the germline V gene. V shed 1 base and J shed 1 base, with 7 bases lying between them. The CDR3 runs to 14 residues. This CDR3 reads CASSPQQGNTEAFF. The DNA for the CDR3 is TGTGCCAGCTCACCACAGCAGGGGAACACTGAAGCTTTCTTT.

This chain connects TRBV7-2 to TRBJ2-7; D is possibly TRBD2 (6 bases). Germline loops: CDR1 SGHTA, CDR2 FQGNSA. The CDR3 totals 15 residues. The V and J ends lost 5 bases and 3 bases respectively, with 17 bases between them. This CDR3 reads CASSLILAEIYEQYF. CDR3 DNA sequence: TGTGCCAGCAGCCTTATTTTAGCGGAAATCTACGAGCAGTACTTC.

The chain joins TRBV19 to TRBJ2-2, with TRBD1 identical over 8 bases. With 10 bases clipped from V and 4 bases from J, the junction kept 8 bases outside the gene matches. Germline V gives CDR1 LNHDA, CDR2 SQIVND (reference sequence). CDR3 length equals 14 residues. CDR3 nucleotide sequence: TGTGCCATCGGACAGGGTCGATTCACCGGGGAGCTGTTTTTT. Its protein product is CAIGQGRFTGELFF.

J is TRBJ1-1 and V is TRBV5-1, with D possibly matching TRBD1 (6 bases). V was clipped by 6 bases and J by 2 bases, with 26 bases between them. CDR3 length equals 18 residues. Germline V lookup: CDR1 SGHRS, CDR2 YFSETQ. As DNA, the CDR3 is TGCGCCAGCACCCTCTCTCCTGCCCGGGGGGCGGGTAACACTGAAGCTTTCTTT. It yields the protein CASTLSPARGAGNTEAFF.

The chain combines TRBV6-1 with TRBJ1-3, with 7 bases that match TRBD1. The germline V gene has CDR1 MNHNS and CDR2 SASEGT. The CDR3 covers 15 residues. The trim removed 4 bases at V and 4 bases at J, leaving 7 bases unmatched. The CDR3 bases are TGTGCCAGCAGTGCATCCACAGGGGTAGGAAACACCATATATTTT. As protein: CASSASTGVGNTIYF.

This CDR3 reads CASSLVVFNNEQFF. DNA for the CDR3: TGTGCCAGCAGCTTGGTAGTGTTTAACAATGAGCAGTTCTTC. The chain links TRBV5-6 to TRBJ2-1; D ambiguous. The germline CDR1 and CDR2 sequences are SGHDT and YYEEEE. V was cut by 0 bases and J by 5 bases, with 9 bases left in between. This CDR3 is 14 amino acids long.

This rearrangement joins TRBV11-2 to TRBJ2-1; 16 nucleotides agree with TRBD2. CDR1 SGHAT and CDR2 FQNNGV come from the germline V gene. The CDR3 extends over 17 amino acids. V dropped 4 bases and J dropped 1; count of bases not matched to a gene: 1. As DNA, the CDR3 is TGTGCCAGCAGCTGGGGACTAGCGGGAGGGTCCTACAATGAGCAGTTCTTC. It yields the protein CASSWGLAGGSYNEQFF.

A remark on this clone: One junction end disagrees with the germline gene, perhaps due to a read error. V gene TRBV11-2 combines with J gene TRBJ2-7, with 12 bases aligning to TRBD1. This CDR3 is built from 14 residues. Germline V lookup: CDR1 SGHAT, CDR2 FQNNGV. The CDR3 reads CASRNTGQGALGNF. The CDR3 DNA is TGTGCCAGCAGGAATACGGGACAGGGGGCTTTAGGGAACTTC.

The chain carries TRBV10-2 and TRBJ2-5; 10 nucleotides align to TRBD2. The V segment lost 7 bases and the J segment 0 bases; nucleotides outside the gene matches: 17. CDR1 is WSHSY, CDR2 SAAADI, per germline. The CDR3 runs to 19 residues. In nucleotides, the CDR3 is TGCGCCAGCACCCCTGAGTCTGGACTAGCGGACCTGTACCAAGAGACCCAGTACTTC. It encodes CASTPESGLADLYQETQYF.

The chain has TRBV6-5 and TRBJ2-7; maybe TRBD1 (5 bases). This CDR3 has 11 amino acids. With 5 bases removed from V and 5 bases from J, the gap between germline ends came to 7 bases. In germline, CDR1 is MNHEY, CDR2 SVGAGI. The CDR3 DNA reads TGTGCCAGCAGTCAGGGCCACGAGCAGTACTTC. The encoded protein is CASSQGHEQYF.

The V gene is TRBV5-1, the J gene TRBJ2-5; weak D call: TRBD2 (6 bases). The germline V and J ends were trimmed by 5 bases and 2 bases, with 16 bases remaining between them. CDR3 length equals 15 residues. Germline-derived CDR1 and CDR2 are SGHRS and YFSETQ. The CDR3, as DNA: TGCGCCAGCAGTGGGGGGAGTATCTCGCAAGAGACCCAGTACTTC. Translation: CASSGGSISQETQYF. Using reference TRBV5-1 and TRBJ2-5 for the parts outside the CDR3, the full variable domain is KAGVTQTPRYLIKTRGQQVTLSCSPISGHRSVSWYQQTPGQGLQFLFEYFSETQRNKGNFPGRFSGRQFSNSRSEMNVSTLELGDSALYLCASSGGSISQETQYFGPGTRLLVL.

V usage is TRBV9 and J usage is TRBJ2-1; the D is unclear. From germline, CDR1 is SGDLS and CDR2 YYNGEE. V was trimmed by 0 bases and J by 4 bases, leaving 17 bases between them. The CDR3 is 17 residues long. DNA for the CDR3: TGTGCCAGCAGCGTAGGCCCCGCGGTAGCTGGTTACAATGAGCAGTTCTTC. Translated: CASSVGPAVAGYNEQFF.

The rearrangement joins TRBV28 to TRBJ1-2; no definite D call. CDR1 and CDR2 (germline): MDHEN, SYDVKM. The V gene lost 3 bases and the J gene lost 8 bases, with 13 bases spanning the gap. The CDR3 sequence is 13 residues long. CDR3 coding DNA: TGTGCCAGCAGTTTTATGTCTAGCGGCGGCTACACCTTC. Encoded protein: CASSFMSSGGYTF.

The chain carries TRBV6-6 and TRBJ2-4; no clear D gene. The germline V gene encodes CDR1 MNHNY and CDR2 SVGAGI (reference sequence). This CDR3 spans 13 amino acids. V was shortened by 6 bases and J by 4 bases, with 10 bases between the two germline ends. The chain's CDR3 is CASSPTTKNIQYF. In DNA, the CDR3 is TGTGCCAGCAGCCCAACAACGAAAAACATTCAGTACTTC.

The chain is built from TRBV5-1 and TRBJ2-5, with TRBD1 as a possible D gene (5 bases). V was clipped by 2 bases and J by 2 bases, with 10 bases between them. The CDR3 is made up of 14 amino acids. Germline assignment: CDR1 SGHRS and CDR2 YFSETQ. Written as DNA, the CDR3 is TGCGCCAGCAGCTTCGACAGTACTCAAGAGACCCAGTACTTC. Encoded protein: CASSFDSTQETQYF.

The chain has TRBV28 and TRBJ2-1, with 7 bases identical to TRBD2. The ends lost 7 bases at V and 10 bases at J; junction bases unmatched: 7. CDR3 length equals 12 residues. The germline CDR1 and CDR2 sequences are MDHEN and SYDVKM. The chain's CDR3 is CASTWEGLEQFF. The CDR3 DNA reads as TGTGCCAGCACATGGGAGGGATTGGAGCAGTTCTTC. The variable domain in full, with the rest retrieved from reference TRBV28 and TRBJ2-1, is DVKVTQSSRYLVKRTGEKVFLECVQDMDHENMFWYRQDPGLGLRLIYFSYDVKMKEKGDIPEGYSVSREKKERFSLILESASTNQTSMYLCASTWEGLEQFFGPGTRLTVL.

This chain links TRBV5-1 with TRBJ1-1; 9 nucleotides match TRBD1. The length of the CDR3 is 13 residues. V dropped 6 bases and J dropped 8; count of bases not matched to a gene: 8. Germline-derived CDR1 and CDR2 are SGHRS and YFSETQ. The CDR3 is CASTLTGGREAFF. The CDR3, as DNA: TGCGCCAGCACATTAACAGGGGGCAGGGAAGCTTTCTTT.

J is TRBJ1-5 and V is TRBV5-1; D uncertain. The length of the CDR3 is 13 residues. Trimming cost V 2 bases and J 3 bases, with 6 bases left between them. Germline V CDR1 and CDR2: SGHRS, YFSETQ. CDR3 region: CASSFLSNQPQHF. CDR3 in DNA: TGCGCCAGCAGCTTTCTATCCAATCAGCCCCAGCATTTT.